This TCR beta chain is drawn from a study of PD-1 blockade in mismatch repair-deficient tumors (dated by TCRdb to 2015 to 2018). Turning to the overall study: Between late 2013 and 2016, the trial enrolled roughly 80 consecutive patients with approximately 13 types of mismatch repair-deficient cancer, all of whom had received prior treatment and were progressing. Tumor-associated T cell clones in the peripheral blood of patients responding to PD-1 blockade were tracked using deep sequencing of TCR CDR3 regions. The study at large found these results: Clones residing in the tumor, which were often undetectable in blood before treatment, expanded quickly after pembrolizumab and then contracted, generally before radiologic responses.

Mismatch repair deficiency in every enrolled patient was established by polymerase chain reaction or immunohistochemistry. TCR sequencing was carried out for three patients who responded to pembrolizumab therapy. The phase II trial prospectively tested pembrolizumab PD-1 blockade in advanced mismatch repair-deficient cancers regardless of tissue of origin. Peripheral blood T cell samples were collected serially, before PD-1 blockade began and at several time points afterward. Blood sampling times were reported as weeks after the first pembrolizumab dose. Of note for this clone: Its antigen is not yet known. Base qualities are not recorded, but no much larger clone differs from it by a single base.

The method was the immunoSEQ multiplex PCR assay. The source is immuneACCESS, and TCRdb retained only in-frame sequences with V and J called. Part of the clones is not carried over; for the studies checked, unresolved V genes explain less than half of this, and the remainder is unexplained. This sample comprises about 22,000 clones, 84% of them detected only once. Approximately 17% of the sample is taken by the ten largest. The CDR3 goes from the cysteine to the phenylalanine over 15 residues. The read is trimmed to its CDR3 DNA, 45 bases read in frame from base 1. V is reduced by 3 bases and J by 2 bases, leaving a spacing of 14 bases between them. Reading the germline V gene gives CDR1 MNHEY and CDR2 SVGAGI.

The sequence is built from TRBV6-5 and TRBJ2-7; the D segment could be TRBD2, given 6 matching bases. The specimen comprised peripheral blood, sampled 2 weeks after starting pembrolizumab. This receptor was taken from an adult with mismatch repair-deficient cancer. The nucleotide sequence is TGTGCCAGCAGTTATGACGGGACGGGAGCCTACGAGCAGTACTTC. Its product reads: CASSYDGTGAYEQYF.